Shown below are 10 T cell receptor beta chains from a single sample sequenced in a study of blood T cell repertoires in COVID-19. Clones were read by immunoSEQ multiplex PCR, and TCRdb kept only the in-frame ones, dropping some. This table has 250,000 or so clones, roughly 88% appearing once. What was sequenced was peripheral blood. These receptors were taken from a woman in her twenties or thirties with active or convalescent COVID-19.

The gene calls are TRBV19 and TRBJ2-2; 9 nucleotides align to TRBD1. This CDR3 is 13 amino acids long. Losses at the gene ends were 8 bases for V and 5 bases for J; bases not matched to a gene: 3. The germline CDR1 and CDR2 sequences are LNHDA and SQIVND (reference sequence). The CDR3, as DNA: TGTGCCAGTCTGGACAGGGGAACCGGGGAGCTGTTTTTT. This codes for CASLDRGTGELFF. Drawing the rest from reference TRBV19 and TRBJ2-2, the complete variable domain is DGGITQSPKYLFRKEGQNVTLSCEQNLNHDAMYWYRQDPGQGLRLIYYSQIVNDFQKGDIAEGYSVSREKKESFPLTVTSAQKNPTAFYLCASLDRGTGELFFGEGSRLTVL.

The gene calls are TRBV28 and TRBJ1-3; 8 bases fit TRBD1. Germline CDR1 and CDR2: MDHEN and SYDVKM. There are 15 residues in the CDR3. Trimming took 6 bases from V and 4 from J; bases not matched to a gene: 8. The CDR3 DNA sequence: TGTGCCAGCAGGAAGACAGGGGCGGCGGGAAACACCATATATTTT. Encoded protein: CASRKTGAAGNTIYF.

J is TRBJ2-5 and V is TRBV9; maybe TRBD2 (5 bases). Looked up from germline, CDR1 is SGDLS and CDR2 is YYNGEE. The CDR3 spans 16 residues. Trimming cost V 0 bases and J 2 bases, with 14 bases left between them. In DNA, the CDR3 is TGTGCCAGCAGCGTAGTCGGGGAAAGAAGGCAAGAGACCCAGTACTTC. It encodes CASSVVGERRQETQYF.

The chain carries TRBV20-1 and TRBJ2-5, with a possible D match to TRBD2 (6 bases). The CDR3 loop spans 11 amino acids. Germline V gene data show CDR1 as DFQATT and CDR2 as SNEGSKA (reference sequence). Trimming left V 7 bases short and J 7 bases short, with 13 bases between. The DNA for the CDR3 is TGCAGTGGCTGGGGAGCGGGGACCCAGTACTTC. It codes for CSGWGAGTQYF.

CDR3 in DNA: TGTGCCAGCAGTCCCCCAGGGGGCCATTCACCCCTCCACTTT. Amino acid sequence: CASSPPGGHSPLHF. The chain employs TRBV28 and TRBJ1-6; 8 positions match TRBD1. The CDR3 totals 14 residues. The J segment lost 8 bases and the V segment lost 5 bases, leaving 5 bases of the junction unmatched. The germline gives CDR1 MDHEN, CDR2 SYDVKM.

For the CDR3, the DNA is TGCGCCAGCAGCCAAAGCGGCCCCCGTAGCTACTTAGAGACCCAGTACTTC. Its translation is CASSQSGPRSYLETQYF. The chain combines TRBV4-3 with TRBJ2-5; TRBD2 might be the D (5 bases). The CDR3 spans 17 residues. The V and J ends lost 2 bases and 4 bases respectively, with 20 bases between them. Germline V gives CDR1 LGHNA, CDR2 YSLEER.

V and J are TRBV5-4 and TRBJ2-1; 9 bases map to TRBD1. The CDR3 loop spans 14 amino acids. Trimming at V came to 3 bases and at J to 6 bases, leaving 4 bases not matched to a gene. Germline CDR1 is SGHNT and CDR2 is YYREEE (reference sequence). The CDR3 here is CASSSDRGGNEQFF. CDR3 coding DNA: TGTGCCAGCAGCTCGGACAGGGGAGGCAATGAGCAGTTCTTC.

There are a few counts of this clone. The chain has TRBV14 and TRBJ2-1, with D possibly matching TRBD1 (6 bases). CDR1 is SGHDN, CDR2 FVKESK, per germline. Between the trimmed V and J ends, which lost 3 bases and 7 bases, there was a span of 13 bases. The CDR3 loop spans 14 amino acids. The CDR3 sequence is CASSQMTGGNEQFF. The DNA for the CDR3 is TGTGCCAGCAGCCAGATGACAGGTGGGAATGAGCAGTTCTTC. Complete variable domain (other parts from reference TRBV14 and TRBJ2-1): EAGVTQFPSHSVIEKGQTVTLRCDPISGHDNLYWYRRVMGKEIKFLLHFVKESKQDESGMPNNRFLAERTGGTYSTLKVQPAELEDSGVYFCASSQMTGGNEQFFGPGTRLTVL.

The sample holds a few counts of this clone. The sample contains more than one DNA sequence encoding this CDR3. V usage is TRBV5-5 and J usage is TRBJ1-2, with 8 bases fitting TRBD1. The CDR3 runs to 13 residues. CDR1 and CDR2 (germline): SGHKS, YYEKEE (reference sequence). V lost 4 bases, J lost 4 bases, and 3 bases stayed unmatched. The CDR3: CASSPDRGYGYTF. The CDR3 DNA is TGTGCCAGCAGCCCTGACAGGGGCTATGGCTACACCTTC.

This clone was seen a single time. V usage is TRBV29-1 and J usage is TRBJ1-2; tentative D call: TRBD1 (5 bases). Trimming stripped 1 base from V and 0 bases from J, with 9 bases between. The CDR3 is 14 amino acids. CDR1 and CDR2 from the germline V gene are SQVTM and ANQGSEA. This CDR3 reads CSVEVGVANYGYTF. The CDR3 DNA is TGCAGCGTTGAAGTAGGGGTAGCTAACTATGGCTACACCTTC.